The 10 T cell receptor beta chains reported below all come from one sample, sequenced in a study of shared clonotypes between healthy human individuals. TCRdb keeps only in-frame clones here, not all; method: immunoSEQ multiplex PCR. Of about 1,800,000 clones in the sample, roughly 94% are singletons; the top ten hold under 1.5%. Naive CD8 cells were CD45RO-negative, positively selected for CCR7, excluding terminally differentiated effector memory CD45RA+ cells. Sequencing input: naive CD8+ T cells sorted from blood. The receptors originated from a man aged 18 to 30 in good health.

This chain connects TRBV10-1 to TRBJ2-2; D not resolved. Trimming took 10 bases from V and 6 from J, leaving 9 bases between them. CDR1 and CDR2 from the germline V gene are WNHNN and SYGVQD (reference sequence). The CDR3 sequence is 11 residues long. The CDR3 loop reads CANFVAGELFF. In DNA form, the CDR3 reads TGCGCCAACTTCGTCGCCGGGGAGCTGTTTTTT.

The CDR3 spells CASSLDTGVDEQFF. CDR3 bases: TGTGCCAGCAGCTTAGATACAGGGGTCGATGAGCAGTTCTTC. The chain joins TRBV5-6 to TRBJ2-1, with TRBD1 identical over 7 bases. The CDR3 runs to 14 residues. In germline, CDR1 is SGHDT, CDR2 YYEEEE. Trimming at V came to 2 bases and at J to 8 bases, leaving 7 bases not matched to a gene.

The genes are TRBV12-2 and TRBJ2-7; TRBD2 is the table's D call, not checked against the DNA. TRBV12-2 is recorded as a pseudogene. The CDR3 is made up of 18 amino acids. Written as DNA, the CDR3 is TGTGCAAGTCGCTTAGTCGGCCGAGCTCCTAGTAAGAATTACGAGCAGTACTTC. Protein sequence: CASRLVGRAPSKNYEQYF.

The chain links TRBV15 to TRBJ2-1; 11 bases fit TRBD1. Germline trimming cut 8 bases from V and 0 bases from J; bases unmatched to any gene: 9. The CDR3 loop spans 17 amino acids. Germline V gene data show CDR1 as LNHNV and CDR2 as YYDKDF (reference sequence). The CDR3, as DNA: TGTGCCACCGAAGGACAGGGGGCCCCATACTCCTACAATGAGCAGTTCTTC. Translation: CATEGQGAPYSYNEQFF.

Regarding this clone: Its ends do not fully match the called genes, so a read error is possible. V gene TRBV4-1 combines with J gene TRBJ2-7; D gene uncertain. Germline CDR1 MGHRA, CDR2 YSYEKL. This CDR3 spans 13 amino acids. Written as DNA, the CDR3 is TGCGCCAGCAGCCAAGATCTCTCCGACGAGCAGTACTTC. Translation gives CASSQDLSDEQYF.

This chain uses TRBV5-4 with TRBJ2-1, with 12 nucleotides matching TRBD2. Germline CDR1 reads SGHNT; CDR2 reads YYREEE (reference sequence). V trimming: 4 bases; J trimming: 5 bases; junction bases outside the gene matches: 4. This CDR3 has 15 residues. CDR3: CASSPWTSGNNEQFF. CDR3 coding DNA: TGTGCCAGCAGCCCTTGGACTAGCGGGAACAATGAGCAGTTCTTC.

With regard to this clone: The sample contains more than one DNA sequence encoding this CDR3. The genes are TRBV9 and TRBJ2-7; 9 bases agree with TRBD1. Losses at the gene ends were 0 bases for V and 2 bases for J; bases not matched to a gene: 3. Germline V lookup: CDR1 SGDLS, CDR2 YYNGEE. The CDR3 totals 15 residues. The CDR3 DNA sequence: TGTGCCAGCAGCGTAGGGACAGGGGTTGCCTACGAGCAGTACTTC. Translation gives CASSVGTGVAYEQYF.

The gene calls are TRBV7-6 and TRBJ2-2, with TRBD2 identical over 7 bases. The CDR3 loop spans 16 amino acids. V shed 7 bases, J shed 5 bases, and the junction held 13 bases outside the gene matches. Germline V CDR1 and CDR2: SGHVS, FNYEAQ. CDR3 sequence (DNA): TGTGCCAGCACCCCGGGGGGAGTAGCTGGGACCGGGGAGCTGTTTTTT. It codes for CASTPGGVAGTGELFF. The complete variable domain, with remaining parts taken from reference TRBV7-6 and TRBJ2-2, reads GAGVSQSPRYKVTKRGQDVALRCDPISGHVSLYWYRQALGQGPEFLTYFNYEAQQDKSGLPNDRFSAERPEGSISTLTIQRTEQRDSAMYRCASTPGGVAGTGELFFGEGSRLTVL.

The chain employs TRBV18 and TRBJ2-7; TRBD1 is a possible D gene (5 bases). CDR1 is KGHSH and CDR2 is LQKENI in the germline V gene. The V end lost 3 bases, the J end lost 7 bases, and 16 bases lay between the germline ends. CDR3 length: 14 amino acids. CDR3 loop: CASSPSRGASEQYF. The CDR3 region has the DNA TGTGCCAGCTCACCGTCGCGTGGGGCGAGTGAGCAGTACTTC.

The chain joins TRBV6-5 to TRBJ2-7; TRBD2 matches 11 bases. V shed 6 bases and J 7 bases; nucleotides not matched to a gene: 11. The length of the CDR3 is 15 residues. From germline, CDR1 is MNHEY and CDR2 SVGAGI. DNA of the CDR3: TGTGCCAGCAGCCCCGTAGCGGGGGGGCCTGGGGAGCAGTACTTC. Translation: CASSPVAGGPGEQYF.